This note documents a single TCR beta chain sequence. Antigen specificity is unknown. Unique molecular identifiers had been added to the TCR beta cDNA libraries. TCRdb passed the PCR reads through MiXCR, listing each CDR3 protein once. Of hundreds of thousands of distinct CDR3 sequences in the sample, roughly 27% were seen once. This specimen belongs to a study of post-analysis software for immune sequencing data. Overall study: The patients showed relapsing-remitting, secondary progressive and progressive-relapsing multiple sclerosis courses. Overall study findings and caveats: Patients showed TRBV5-6, TRBV5-1 and TRBV20-1 among a few TRBV segments more frequent than in controls. Co-batched samples clustered tightly together by F measure. The normalized Chao1 diversity of multiple sclerosis patients was significantly lower than that of controls.

This CDR3 is built from 13 residues. The V gene end was trimmed by 11 bases and the J gene end by 3 bases; junction bases not matched to a gene: 7. CDR1 is MNHNY and CDR2 is SVGAGI in the germline V gene (reference sequence). Sequencing used blood. The clonotype originates from a girl under 18 with multiple sclerosis. The genes are TRBV6-6 and TRBJ2-7, with 10 bases that match TRBD2. Here the CDR3 reads CAYSPSGSYEQYF. The DNA for the CDR3 is TGTGCCTACTCCCCTAGCGGGAGCTACGAGCAGTACTTC.